Each of the 23 T cell receptor beta chains below was sequenced from the same sample in a study of radiation and T cells in renal cell carcinoma. As to treatment: 15 Gy SBRT to primary tumor, nephrectomy 4 weeks later. Data came from immunoSEQ multiplex PCR; TCRdb stores just in-frame clones and leaves some out. Of approximately 24,000 clones listed, 47% are singletons. The source was tumor tissue, collected from a patient whose treatment included radiotherapy and nephrectomy. These receptor sequences come from a woman in her forties or fifties with renal cell carcinoma.

V usage is TRBV19 and J usage is TRBJ2-7; unclear D gene. Germline CDR1 and CDR2: LNHDA and SQIVND (reference sequence). V was clipped by 6 bases and J by 6 bases, with 15 bases between them. CDR3 length: 13 residues. Here the CDR3 reads CASRRTSIGEQYF. Written as DNA, the CDR3 is TGTGCCAGTAGAAGGACCTCGATCGGCGAGCAGTACTTC.

This clone was counted a few times. The chain combines TRBV4-3 with TRBJ2-5; D gene unclear. CDR3 length equals 13 residues. The germline CDR1 and CDR2 sequences are LGHNA and YSLEER. V was clipped by 7 bases and J by 5 bases, with 14 bases between them. The CDR3 loop is CASTTRSGETQYF. CDR3 DNA: TGCGCCAGCACTACAAGATCCGGTGAGACCCAGTACTTC.

At least ten counts were recorded for this clone. The chain combines TRBV6-1 with TRBJ1-3; no clear D. CDR1 and CDR2 from the germline V gene are MNHNS and SASEGT. Trimming took 3 bases from V and 7 from J, leaving 13 bases between them. This CDR3 is 14 amino acids long. The chain's CDR3 is CASSDRNRRNTIYF. The DNA for the CDR3 is TGTGCCAGCAGTGACAGAAACCGGAGGAACACCATATATTTT.

The gene calls are TRBV5-4 and TRBJ2-7, with TRBD1 matching 8 bases. The CDR3 has 16 residues. Germline V CDR1 and CDR2: SGHNT, YYREEE (reference sequence). The V segment lost 4 bases and the J segment 1 base; nucleotides outside the gene matches: 10. The CDR3 loop is CASSPAPTGVSYEQYF. CDR3 coding DNA: TGTGCCAGCAGCCCCGCGCCGACAGGGGTTTCCTACGAGCAGTACTTC.

This clone has just a few counts. J is TRBJ2-7 and V is TRBV7-9, with 12 bases aligning to TRBD2. The CDR3 totals 16 residues. Trimming removed 6 bases from V and 1 base from J; junction bases left unmatched: 7. CDR1 and CDR2 (germline): SEHNR, FQNEAQ (reference sequence). CDR3: CASRQLTSGGSYEQYF. CDR3 nucleotide sequence: TGTGCCAGCAGGCAACTGACTAGCGGGGGTTCCTACGAGCAGTACTTC.

The chain combines TRBV28 with TRBJ1-4; a possible D gene is TRBD1 (6 bases). CDR3 length: 13 amino acids. The V end lost 4 bases, the J end lost 8 bases, and 11 bases lay between the germline ends. In germline, CDR1 is MDHEN, CDR2 SYDVKM. For the CDR3, the DNA is TGTGCCAGCAGTTCTGGGGGCGAGGAAAAACTGTTTTTT. Translated, it gives CASSSGGEEKLFF.

The chain combines TRBV5-6 with TRBJ1-2, with 7 bases that match TRBD1. Losses at the gene ends were 4 bases for V and 10 bases for J; bases not matched to a gene: 7. There are 12 residues in the CDR3. Germline assignment: CDR1 SGHDT and CDR2 YYEEEE. CDR3 in amino acids: CASSPAGGIYTF. DNA of the CDR3: TGTGCCAGCAGCCCGGCAGGGGGAATCTACACCTTC.

This clone was found many times. This chain connects TRBV6-6 to TRBJ1-1; no firm D call. CDR3 length: 15 amino acids. Trimming pared 7 bases from V and 3 bases from J, leaving 18 bases between. Germline CDR1 MNHNY, CDR2 SVGAGI (reference sequence). The CDR3 region has the DNA TGTGCCAGCAAAGACCACCGAGAGACCTACACTGAAGCTTTCTTT. It translates to CASKDHRETYTEAFF.

This clone has just a few counts. V usage is TRBV6-1 and J usage is TRBJ1-6, with 8 nucleotides matching TRBD1. The junction had 8 bases not matched to a gene; V was cut back by 7 bases and J by 6 bases. Per germline, CDR1 MNHNS and CDR2 SASEGT. The CDR3 has 15 amino acids. CDR3 residues: CASKRQGTSNSPLHF. The DNA of the CDR3 is TGTGCCAGCAAGAGACAGGGGACATCTAATTCACCCCTCCACTTT.

This clone came up a few times. The CDR3 spells CASSPPRREPQHF. Here the CDR3 DNA reads TGCGCCAGCAGCCCCCCGCGACGGGAGCCCCAGCATTTT. The chain has TRBV4-1 and TRBJ1-5; no definite D call. The V gene's germline CDR1 is MGHRA and CDR2 YSYEKL. Deletions cut 4 bases from V and 8 bases from J, with 12 bases between. This CDR3 spans 13 amino acids.

The table lists this clone with a few counts. The chain recombines TRBV7-9 with TRBJ1-1; 10 bases align to TRBD1. Germline lookup yields CDR1 SEHNR and CDR2 FQNEAQ (reference sequence). The CDR3 loop spans 15 amino acids. V lost 5 bases to trimming and J lost 6 bases; unmatched junction nucleotides: 9. CDR3 in amino acids: CASSPRQGAGAEAFF. In nucleotides, the CDR3 is TGTGCCAGCAGCCCACGACAGGGGGCAGGAGCTGAAGCTTTCTTT.

This chain uses TRBV11-2 with TRBJ1-6; D is uncertain. The germline V gene has CDR1 SGHAT and CDR2 FQNNGV. With 1 base removed from V and 6 bases from J, the gap between germline ends came to 10 bases. The CDR3 is 15 amino acids. Written as DNA, the CDR3 is TGTGCCAGCAGCTTAGGAGGTCGGAGTAATTCACCCCTCCACTTT. This codes for CASSLGGRSNSPLHF.

This clone showed up just a few times. V usage is TRBV11-2 and J usage is TRBJ2-7, with 7 bases identical to TRBD1. The CDR3 length is 13 residues. The germline V gene has CDR1 SGHAT and CDR2 FQNNGV. Losses at the gene ends were 5 bases for V and 6 bases for J; bases not matched to a gene: 7. The CDR3 DNA follows: TGTGCCAGCAGCCGAGAGACAGGGACCGAGCAGTACTTC. This encodes CASSRETGTEQYF.

The rearrangement joins TRBV19 to TRBJ1-2; 8 bases are shared with TRBD1. V shed 8 bases, J shed 5 bases, and the junction held 13 bases outside the gene matches. Per germline, CDR1 LNHDA and CDR2 SQIVND (reference sequence). CDR3 length: 15 residues. The CDR3, as DNA: TGTGCCAGTCGTGGCGGACAGGGCCTATGGTATGGCTACACCTTC. It encodes CASRGGQGLWYGYTF.

This chain joins TRBV5-4 and TRBJ2-5; 11 bases align to TRBD2. From germline, CDR1 is SGHNT and CDR2 YYREEE (reference sequence). The length of the CDR3 is 16 residues. V lost 4 bases, J lost 7 bases, and 12 bases stayed unmatched. The CDR3 DNA follows: TGTGCCAGCAGCCCGCAGCTAGCGGGGGGCGTAGGGACCCAGTACTTC. Translated: CASSPQLAGGVGTQYF.

The chain has TRBV29-1 and TRBJ1-2; D is possibly TRBD1 (5 bases). CDR3 length equals 15 residues. Trimming shortened V by 0 bases and J by 0 bases, and 11 bases separated the two germline ends. Per germline, CDR1 SQVTM and CDR2 ANQGSEA. The CDR3 nucleotides are TGCAGCGTTGAAGATCGGGGCCGTTCTAACTATGGCTACACCTTC. Amino acid sequence: CSVEDRGRSNYGYTF.

J is TRBJ1-1 and V is TRBV29-1; D call uncertain. CDR3 length: 13 residues. Germline V CDR1 and CDR2: SQVTM, ANQGSEA. Trimming cost V 4 bases and J 0 bases, with 9 bases left between them. CDR3 coding DNA: TGCAGCGTTGGTGGTACAGTGAACACTGAAGCTTTCTTT. Residues: CSVGGTVNTEAFF.

A few counts support this clone. The V and J genes are TRBV30 and TRBJ2-5, with TRBD2 matching over 13 bases. The length of the CDR3 is 19 residues. V lost 4 bases to trimming and J lost 0 bases; unmatched junction nucleotides: 14. CDR1 is GTSNPN and CDR2 is SVGIG in the germline V gene (reference sequence). This CDR3 is CAWNHGLAGAQSYQETQYF. DNA for the CDR3: TGTGCCTGGAATCACGGACTAGCGGGGGCCCAAAGTTACCAAGAGACCCAGTACTTC.

CDR3 amino acids: CASSHLREEDDEQYF. The CDR3 nucleotides are TGCGCCAGCAGCCACCTCCGGGAGGAAGACGACGAGCAGTACTTC. The chain uses TRBV4-3 and TRBJ2-7, with 7 positions matching TRBD2. The trim removed 3 bases at V and 5 bases at J, leaving 10 bases unmatched. Germline V gene lookup returns CDR1 LGHNA and CDR2 YSLEER. CDR3 length: 15 amino acids.

As for this clone: The junction departs from germline at one end; a sequencing error may be responsible. The chain is built from TRBV5-3 and TRBJ2-7; tentatively, D is TRBD1 (6 bases). TRBV5-3 is assigned to the ORF class and has an uncertain function. The CDR3 loop spans 14 amino acids. The CDR3 region has the DNA TGTGCCAGCAGCTTTTTAGAACAGGGCTACGAGCAGTACTTC. It translates to CASSFLEQGYEQYF.

The chain joins TRBV5-6 to TRBJ1-4; 9 bases align to TRBD1. The CDR3 extends over 14 amino acids. Germline CDR1 reads SGHDT; CDR2 reads YYEEEE. V shed 5 bases, J shed 6 bases, and the junction held 5 bases outside the gene matches. CDR3 sequence reads: CASRLQGADEKLFF. Here the CDR3 DNA reads TGTGCCAGCAGGTTACAGGGGGCTGATGAAAAACTGTTTTTT. Complete variable domain (other parts from reference TRBV5-6 and TRBJ1-4): DAGVTQSPTHLIKTRGQQVTLRCSPKSGHDTVSWYQQALGQGPQFIFQYYEEEERQRGNFPDRFSGHQFPNYSSELNVNALLLGDSALYLCASRLQGADEKLFFGSGTQLSVL.

This chain joins TRBV18 and TRBJ2-7; D is undetermined. Trimming took 5 bases from V and 3 from J, leaving 11 bases between them. Germline V CDR1 and CDR2: KGHSH, LQKENI. This CDR3 region has 13 residues. The CDR3 region has the DNA TGTGCCAGCTCATTAGACATGGGCTACGAGCAGTACTTC. Translation gives CASSLDMGYEQYF.

This clone has a count of ten or more. V gene TRBV4-3 combines with J gene TRBJ1-2, with D unresolved. CDR1 and CDR2 (germline): LGHNA, YSLEER. Trimming took off 0 bases at V and 0 bases at J, with 11 bases between the two ends. CDR3 length equals 16 residues. The CDR3 sequence: CASSQDRVGPNYGYTF. The DNA of the CDR3 is TGCGCCAGCAGCCAAGATAGGGTGGGTCCTAACTATGGCTACACCTTC.